The sequence of this T cell receptor (beta chain) was determined in a study of cytomegalovirus exposure and HLA in healthy donors. The V gene's germline CDR1 is SGHAT and CDR2 FQNNGV. CDR3 length: 15 residues. Trimming removed 1 base from V and 2 bases from J; junction bases left unmatched: 3. The PCR had 60 Vbeta and 13 Jbeta primers. Using immunoSEQ multiplex PCR, the repertoire was profiled, and TCRdb retains in-frame clones only, with some absent. The sample shows over 200,000 clones, about 85% of them seen only once. The sequenced sample was PBMCs. This clonotype was obtained from a human donor in good health. J is TRBJ1-2 and V is TRBV11-2; 8 positions agree with TRBD1. The CDR3 DNA is TGTGCCAGCAGCTTAGCTGGGACAGGCAACTATGGCTACACCTTC. Its protein is CASSLAGTGNYGYTF.